This TCR beta chain was profiled in a study of T cell changes during pregnancy in multiple sclerosis. TCRdb keeps only in-frame clones here, not all; method: immunoSEQ multiplex PCR. The sample shows tens of thousands of clones, around 92% of them seen only once. The trim removed 5 bases at V and 3 bases at J, leaving 9 bases unmatched. The CDR3 contains 17 residues. Germline-derived CDR1 and CDR2 are PRHDT and FYEKMQ (reference sequence). The material sequenced was CD8+ T cells from peripheral blood mononuclear cells, taken in the second trimester of pregnancy. The origin of this receptor is a female donor with multiple sclerosis, enrolled in a pregnancy study. This chain uses TRBV13 with TRBJ2-3; 12 positions agree with TRBD2. In DNA, the CDR3 is TGTGCCAGCAGCCCCTCTAGCGGGGGGGCTCGGACAGATACGCAGTATTTT. Translated: CASSPSSGGARTDTQYF.